Listed below are T cell receptor beta chains from one sample, sequenced in a study of spatial heterogeneity in lung cancer. Via MiXCR, TCRdb re-called the 5' RACE reads, giving one row per CDR3 protein. The sample lists roughly 1,500 distinct CDR3 sequences, 8% to 10% seen once, with around two fifths in the top ten. The sequencing used lung tumor tissue, collected at surgery. Receptors originate from a female donor with early-stage non-small cell lung cancer. The CDR3 runs from the conserved cysteine through the conserved F or W. Each record gives: V gene, clone size, CDR3 protein. Size values are once, few and many counts, or a class for expanded clones, and some rows have none.

V: TRBV10-3
size: medium-sized
CDR3: CAISGTGTLYEQYF

V: TRBV29-1
size: medium-sized
CDR3: CSVGGQDSTDTQYF

V: TRBV7-2
size: medium-sized
CDR3: CASSLLLSLSSYEQYF

V: TRBV5-1
size: many
CDR3: CASSLGAPADTQYF

V: TRBV20-1
size: medium-sized
CDR3: CSAWTSGRVGETQYF

V: TRBV7-8
size: medium-sized
CDR3: CASSLGLAGSGELFF

V: TRBV6-5
size: medium-sized
CDR3: CASSYSTKDTQYF

V: TRBV9
size: large
CDR3: CASSNDRDEKLFF

V: TRBV7-2
size: many
CDR3: CASSFVAGGQDTQYF

V: TRBV7-8
size: few
CDR3: CASSLSAVGITRAGELFF

V: TRBV20-1
size: medium-sized
CDR3: CSAGTGMAYNEQFF

V: TRBV27
size: medium-sized
CDR3: CASSHQGQGRYGYTF

V: TRBV7-9
size: medium-sized
CDR3: CASSLSGGPTGELFF

V: TRBV6-2/TRBV6-3
size: medium-sized
CDR3: CASSWDRSSVTF

V: TRBV29-1
size: medium-sized
CDR3: CSVVGTSGSTYEQYF

V: TRBV5-4
size: -
CDR3: CASSRLAGANTGELFF

V: TRBV6-4
size: medium-sized
CDR3: CASSAEGNQPQHF

V: TRBV28
size: medium-sized
CDR3: CASSFYGSSGANVLTF

V: TRBV27
size: large
CDR3: CASSLGAVLREGNTGELFF

V: TRBV5-4
size: medium-sized
CDR3: CASSLATSGGAYEQYF

V: TRBV27
size: medium-sized
CDR3: CASSGTSGTFGNTQYF

V: TRBV29-1
size: many
CDR3: CSVEPPKKPQRNTDTQYF

V: TRBV7-2
size: -
CDR3: CASSMASGTSTDTQYF

V: TRBV20-1
size: medium-sized
CDR3: CSARQLVGTQYF

V: TRBV29-1
size: -
CDR3: CSVHRGGETQYF

V: TRBV6-1
size: medium-sized
CDR3: CASSVPSGRGTDTQYF

V: TRBV7-2
size: medium-sized
CDR3: CASSLAALAHNEQFF

V: TRBV7-3
size: -
CDR3: CASSQIPGPSNEQFF

V: TRBV6-1
size: medium-sized
CDR3: CASSEAGGSNQPQHF

V: TRBV6-6
size: few
CDR3: CASSAGQGYGYTF

V: TRBV3-1
size: large
CDR3: CASSHGHPYEQYF

V: TRBV12-3/TRBV12-4
size: -
CDR3: CASSLGDREGQPQHF

V: TRBV28
size: medium-sized
CDR3: CASSLWDSVETGELFF

V: TRBV4-2
size: medium-sized
CDR3: CASSQTSAETQYF

V: TRBV5-6
size: medium-sized
CDR3: CASSARIHEQYF

V: TRBV4-3
size: -
CDR3: CASSQDLRGGNQPQHF

V: TRBV19
size: few
CDR3: CASSNANTGELFF

V: TRBV20-1
size: -
CDR3: CSARENREPHPYEQYF

V: TRBV12-3/TRBV12-4
size: medium-sized
CDR3: CASSLDHRSEKLFF

V: TRBV7-3
size: few
CDR3: CASSLTGADTQYF

V: TRBV7-3
size: large
CDR3: CANDDRASQEKLFF

V: TRBV7-2
size: -
CDR3: CASSAGTAIYNEQFF

V: TRBV7-3
size: medium-sized
CDR3: CASSSGLATDTQYF

V: TRBV7-2
size: many
CDR3: CASSVAGTGRDTQYF

V: TRBV6-2/TRBV6-3
size: large
CDR3: CASSYVAEPPYNEQFF

V: TRBV6-4
size: few
CDR3: CASSPSPGNTEAFF

V: TRBV29-1
size: medium-sized
CDR3: CSVEDGGGPNQPQHF

V: TRBV7-3
size: medium-sized
CDR3: CASSPMRGTDTQYF

V: TRBV5-1
size: medium-sized
CDR3: CASSLVEGGEAFF

V: TRBV5-6
size: medium-sized
CDR3: CASSLAVWDRYNEQFF

V: TRBV29-1
size: large
CDR3: CSVSAGGIYEQFF

V: TRBV19
size: medium-sized
CDR3: CASNLDATNEKLFF

V: TRBV29-1
size: medium-sized
CDR3: CSVLRLAGQADTQYF

V: TRBV9
size: -
CDR3: CASSPYSLAGGEETQYF

V: TRBV5-6
size: few
CDR3: CASSIDRTGGEAFF

V: TRBV3-1
size: -
CDR3: CASSQGLPGQVYNEQFF

V: TRBV7-9
size: many
CDR3: CASSGGLAGGGGEQFF

V: TRBV9
size: many
CDR3: CASSPQLAGGVPDTQYF

V: TRBV7-3
size: medium-sized
CDR3: CASSPYGASGSNEQFF

V: TRBV6-2/TRBV6-3
size: few
CDR3: CASSYFGGAQETQYF